Listed below are T cell receptor beta chains from one sample, sequenced in a study of identical twins. MiXCR, applied by TCRdb to the 5' RACE reads, yields one record per CDR3 protein. The sample holds under 900,000 distinct CDR3 sequences; roughly an eighth are singletons and the top ten take under 2%. These records were also assigned to another study, of yellow fever vaccine responses in identical twins.

Sequencing input: PBMCs. The source of these receptors is a woman between 18 and 29 years old in good health. CDR3s leave out the opening cysteine and the closing phenylalanine or tryptophan. Each record gives: J gene, clone size, V gene, CDR3 protein. The size entry is marked missing in some rows and otherwise reads once, few, many or a size class.

TRBJ2-2	few	TRBV10-3	AISEIGGGPRGELF
TRBJ1-2	few	TRBV2	ASNVGFGYT
TRBJ2-1	few	TRBV23-1	ASSQSSRQYNEQF
TRBJ2-1	many	TRBV6-5	ASSFFGRGNEQF
TRBJ2-2	few	TRBV5-1	ASRLGGTGELF
TRBJ2-7	many	TRBV6-2/TRBV6-3	ASSYLGGTGLSYEQY
TRBJ1-1	few	TRBV9	ASSAGTAGEEAF
TRBJ2-1	.	TRBV5-1	ASSYRTSGNEQF
TRBJ2-5	few	TRBV12-3/TRBV12-4	ASRSDRPKETQY
TRBJ2-1	many	TRBV7-9	ASSFGTAYNEQF
TRBJ1-5	.	TRBV6-5	ASSHPNQPQH
TRBJ2-3	.	TRBV2	ASSGSLFPDTQY
TRBJ1-6	.	TRBV11-2	ASSEIQGRYNSPLH
TRBJ2-1	.	TRBV3-1	ASTKGGEQF
TRBJ2-7	few	TRBV4-1	ASSQGAGGPYEQY
TRBJ2-7	.	TRBV2	ASTPDRVRNEQY
TRBJ1-6	.	TRBV10-3	AISREVLDSPLH
TRBJ2-5	few	TRBV20-1	SAREGKETQY
TRBJ2-2	.	TRBV5-1	ASSPLEGPYTGELF
TRBJ1-3	few	TRBV15	ATSRDGDSGNTIY
TRBJ2-7	many	TRBV5-5	ASSSSGVPYEQY
TRBJ2-5	few	TRBV7-2	ASSLAGGFLETQY
TRBJ2-4	many	TRBV12-3/TRBV12-4	ASSLQQGIQY
TRBJ2-1	few	TRBV11-2	ASSLMRYSYNEQF
TRBJ1-2	many	TRBV5-5	ASSLVSWNYGYT
TRBJ2-1	few	TRBV7-6	ASTDSWGPYNEQF
TRBJ1-5	.	TRBV10-3	AISPGTSSNQPQH
TRBJ2-1	.	TRBV3-1	ASSQDIGGNSEQF